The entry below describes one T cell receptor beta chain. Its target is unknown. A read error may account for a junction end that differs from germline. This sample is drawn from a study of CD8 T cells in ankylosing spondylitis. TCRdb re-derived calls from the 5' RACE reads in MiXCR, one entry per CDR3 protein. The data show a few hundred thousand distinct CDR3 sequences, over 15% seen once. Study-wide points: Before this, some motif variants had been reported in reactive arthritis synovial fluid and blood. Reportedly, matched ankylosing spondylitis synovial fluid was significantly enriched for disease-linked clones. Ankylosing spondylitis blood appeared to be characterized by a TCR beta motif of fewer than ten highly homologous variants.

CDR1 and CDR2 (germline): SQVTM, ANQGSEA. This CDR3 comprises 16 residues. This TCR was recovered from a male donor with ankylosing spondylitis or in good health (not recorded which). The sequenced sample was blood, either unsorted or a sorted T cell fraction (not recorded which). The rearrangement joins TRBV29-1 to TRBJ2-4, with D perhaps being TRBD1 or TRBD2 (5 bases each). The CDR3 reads CSVKDEGYMPKNIQYF. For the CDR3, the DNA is TGCAGCGTTAAAGATGAGGGGTATATGCCCAAAAACATTCAGTACTTC.